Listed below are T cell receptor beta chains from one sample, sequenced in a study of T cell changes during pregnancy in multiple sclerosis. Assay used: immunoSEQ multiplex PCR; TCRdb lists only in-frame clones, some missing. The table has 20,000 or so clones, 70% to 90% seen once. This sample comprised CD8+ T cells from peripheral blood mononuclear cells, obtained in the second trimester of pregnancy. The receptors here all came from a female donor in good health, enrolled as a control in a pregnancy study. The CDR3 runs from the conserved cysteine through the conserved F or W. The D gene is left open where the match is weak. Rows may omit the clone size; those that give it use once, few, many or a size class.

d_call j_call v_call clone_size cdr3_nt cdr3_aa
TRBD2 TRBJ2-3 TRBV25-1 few TGTGCCAGCAGTGAGCGGGGGGTGACAGATACGCAGTATTTT CASSERGVTDTQYF
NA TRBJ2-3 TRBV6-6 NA TGTGCCAGCAGTGATCGGAGGGGCGGCACAGATACGCAGTATTTT CASSDRRGGTDTQYF
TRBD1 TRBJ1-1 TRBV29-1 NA TGCAGCGCTAAGACAGGGGCTACTGAAGCTTTCTTT CSAKTGATEAFF
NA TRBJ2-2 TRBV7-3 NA TGTGCCAGCAGCTCTAAATGGGGGGAGCTGTTTTTT CASSSKWGELFF
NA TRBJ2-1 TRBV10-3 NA TGTGCCACAGGAGGGTACGAGGATGAGCAGTTCTTC CATGGYEDEQFF
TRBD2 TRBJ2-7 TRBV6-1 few TGTGCCAGCAGTGAAGCGGGAGGGGACTCCTACGAGCAGTACTTC CASSEAGGDSYEQYF
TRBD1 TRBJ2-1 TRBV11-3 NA TGTGCCAGCAGCTTAGAGGGACAGGGTTACAATGAGCAGTTCTTC CASSLEGQGYNEQFF
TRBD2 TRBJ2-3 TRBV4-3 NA TGCGCCAGCAGCCAAGATTCTGGCGGGAGGGCCCTGACAGATACGCAGTATTTT CASSQDSGGRALTDTQYF
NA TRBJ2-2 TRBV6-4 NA TGTGCCAGCAGGAAGGGAGACACCGGGGAGCTGTTTTTT CASRKGDTGELFF
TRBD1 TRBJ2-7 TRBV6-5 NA TGTGCCAGCAGTTACGATGGGACAGTGACTTACGAGCAGTACTTC CASSYDGTVTYEQYF
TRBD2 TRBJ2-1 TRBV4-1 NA TGCGCCAGCAGCCAATCCTCTAGCGGACTCAATGAGCAGTTCTTC CASSQSSSGLNEQFF
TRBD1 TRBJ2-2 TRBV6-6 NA TGTGCCAGCAGTACTCGGGACAGAAACACCGGGGAGCTGTTTTTT CASSTRDRNTGELFF
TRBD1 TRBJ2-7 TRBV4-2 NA TGTGCCAGCAGAACCGGGACAGGGGGCTCCTACGAGCAGTACTTC CASRTGTGGSYEQYF
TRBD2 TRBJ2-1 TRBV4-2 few TGTGCCAGCAGCCAAGACGATACTAGCGGGGGAAATGAGCAGTTCTTC CASSQDDTSGGNEQFF
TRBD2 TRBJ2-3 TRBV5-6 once TGTGCCAGCAGCTTTGGACTAGCGGGGGCTTCCACAGATACGCAGTATTTT CASSFGLAGASTDTQYF
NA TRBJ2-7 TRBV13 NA TGTGCCAGCAGCTTAGGGCAGCCCCCCGGGACCTACGAGCAGTACTTC CASSLGQPPGTYEQYF
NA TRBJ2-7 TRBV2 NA TGTGCCACCCTAGGCCAGTCCTACGAGCAGTACTTC CATLGQSYEQYF
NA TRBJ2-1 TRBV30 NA TGTGCCTGGAGATCGATCGCGGGACCCTACAATGAGCAGTTCTTC CAWRSIAGPYNEQFF
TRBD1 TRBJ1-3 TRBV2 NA TGTGCCGCCCCGGGACAGGGTAAAAACACCATATATTTT CAAPGQGKNTIYF
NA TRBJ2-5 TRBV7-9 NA TGTGCCAGCAGCTTAGAACAGGGCGAGACCCAGTACTTC CASSLEQGETQYF
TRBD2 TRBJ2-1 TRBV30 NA TGTGCCTGGAAGGTACTAGCGACTGCTGAGCAGTTCTTC CAWKVLATAEQFF
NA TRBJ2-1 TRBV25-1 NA TGTGCCAGCAGCCATACAGGGACCCTTGGCTACAATGAGCAGTTCTTC CASSHTGTLGYNEQFF
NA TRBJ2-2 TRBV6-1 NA TGTGCCAGCAGTGAAGCGCTCGGTACACAGGGTTCCGGGGAGCTGTTTTTT CASSEALGTQGSGELFF
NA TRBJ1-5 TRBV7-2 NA TGTGCCAGCAGCTTAATAGGCAGGAACTATCAGCCCCAGCATTTT CASSLIGRNYQPQHF
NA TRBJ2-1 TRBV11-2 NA TGTGCCAGCAGCTTATTCAGTGAGCAGTTCTTC CASSLFSEQFF
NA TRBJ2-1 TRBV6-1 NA TGTGCCAGCAGTGAAGAGGCAGGCTCCTACAATGAGCAGTTCTTC CASSEEAGSYNEQFF
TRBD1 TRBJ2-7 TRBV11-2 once TGTGCCAGCAGCGAACCGGGACAGCCCTACGAGCAGTACTTC CASSEPGQPYEQYF
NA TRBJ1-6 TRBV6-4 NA TGTGCCAGCAGTGAGGCCACCCATTCACCCCTCCACTTT CASSEATHSPLHF
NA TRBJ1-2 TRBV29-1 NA TGCAGCGTGCTCCCTCAGGATGGCTACACCTTC CSVLPQDGYTF
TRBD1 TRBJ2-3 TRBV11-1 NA TGTGCCAGCAGCCCGAGGGACAGCTCTAACACAGATACGCAGTATTTT CASSPRDSSNTDTQYF
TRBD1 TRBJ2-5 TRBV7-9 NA TGTGCCAGCAGACAGGGGGCATTGGAAGAGACCCAGTACTTC CASRQGALEETQYF
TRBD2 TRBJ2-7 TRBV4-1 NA TGCGCCAGCAGCCAAGAGGGACTAGCGGGAGGCGAGCAGTACTTC CASSQEGLAGGEQYF
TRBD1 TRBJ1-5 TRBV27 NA TGTGCCACCTCCGGGACAGTCAATCAGCCCCAGCATTTT CATSGTVNQPQHF
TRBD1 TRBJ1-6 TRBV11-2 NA TGTGCCAGCAGCCCCACAGGGGATTCACCCCTCCACTTT CASSPTGDSPLHF
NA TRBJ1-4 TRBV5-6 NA TGTGCCAGCAGCTTGGGTTATAATGAAAAACTGTTTTTT CASSLGYNEKLFF
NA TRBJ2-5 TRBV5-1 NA TGCGCCAGCAGCTTTCGACTAGACCAAGAGACCCAGTACTTC CASSFRLDQETQYF
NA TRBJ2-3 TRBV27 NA TGTGCCAGCAGTTATCAAGGACACCCGCAGTATTTT CASSYQGHPQYF
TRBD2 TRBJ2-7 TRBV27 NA TGTGCCAGCAGTCCAGTAGCGGGAGGGCCTTACTCCGAGCAGTACTTC CASSPVAGGPYSEQYF
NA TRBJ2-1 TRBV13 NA TGTGCCAGCAGCTCTAACAGGGGGGGGCTGAATGAGCAGTTCTTC CASSSNRGGLNEQFF
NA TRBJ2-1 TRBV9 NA TGTGCCAGCAGCGTAGGACTTTTGGTGGGAGCCTCCTACAATGAGCAGTTCTTC CASSVGLLVGASYNEQFF
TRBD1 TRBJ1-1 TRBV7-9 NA TGTGCCAGCAGCTCAGGGGGCGCAGAAGCTTTCTTT CASSSGGAEAFF
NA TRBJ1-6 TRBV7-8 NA TGTGCCAGCAGCTTAGAGGCCAGGGGCACTTCACCCCTCCACTTT CASSLEARGTSPLHF